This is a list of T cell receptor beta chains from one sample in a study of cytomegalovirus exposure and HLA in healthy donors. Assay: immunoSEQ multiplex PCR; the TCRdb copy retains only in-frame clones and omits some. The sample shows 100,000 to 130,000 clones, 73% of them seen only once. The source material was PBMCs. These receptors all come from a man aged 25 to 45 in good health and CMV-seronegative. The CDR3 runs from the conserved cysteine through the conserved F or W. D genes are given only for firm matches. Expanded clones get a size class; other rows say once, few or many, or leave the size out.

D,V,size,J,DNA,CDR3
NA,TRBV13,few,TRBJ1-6,TGTGCCAGCAGCTTAGGTATTAGCAATTCACCCCTCCACTTT,CASSLGISNSPLHF
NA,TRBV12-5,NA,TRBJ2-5,TGTGCTAGTGGTTTGGTACTAGGGAGCCAAGAGACCCAGTACTTC,CASGLVLGSQETQYF
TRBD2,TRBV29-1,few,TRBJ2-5,TGCAGCGTTGAGATAGCGGGGAGGCAAGAGACCCAGTACTTC,CSVEIAGRQETQYF
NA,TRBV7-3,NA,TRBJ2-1,TGTGCCAGCAGCTCTCAATTGGCGGGGAACAATGAGCAGTTCTTC,CASSSQLAGNNEQFF
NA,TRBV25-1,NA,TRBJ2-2,TGTGCCAGCAGTGTAGGGACTCCCAACACCGGGGAGCTGTTTTTT,CASSVGTPNTGELFF
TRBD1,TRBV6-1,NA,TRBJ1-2,TGTGCCAGCAGTGACCGGGACAGGGGGCCCTCCTACTTC,CASSDRDRGPSYF
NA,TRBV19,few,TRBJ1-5,TGTGCCAGTAGTATTCCTCAGGGGCCCCAGCATTTT,CASSIPQGPQHF
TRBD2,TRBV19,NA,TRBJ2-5,TGTGCCAGTAGTCCGGGACTAGCGGGAGGAGAGACCCAGTACTTC,CASSPGLAGGETQYF
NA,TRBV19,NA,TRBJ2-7,TGTGCCAGTAGTGCGGGGCCAAGCGCCTCCTACGAGCAGTACTTC,CASSAGPSASYEQYF
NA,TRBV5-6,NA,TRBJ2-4,TGTGCCAGCAGCTTGGGCGGGGCCAAAAACATTCAGTACTTC,CASSLGGAKNIQYF
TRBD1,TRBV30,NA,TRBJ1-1,TGTGCCTGGCGCGCGAGGGGGCAGGTCCCCGGGACTGAAGCTTTCTTT,CAWRARGQVPGTEAFF
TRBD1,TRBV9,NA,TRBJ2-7,TGTGCCAGCAGCGTAGGACAGGGACCGTCCTACGAGCAGTACTTC,CASSVGQGPSYEQYF
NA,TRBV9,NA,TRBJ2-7,TGTGCCAGCAGCGTAGGAAACAGCTACGAGCAGTACTTC,CASSVGNSYEQYF
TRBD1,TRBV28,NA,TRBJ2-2,TGTGCCAGCAGTTTCCCCGGACAGGGGGTCACCGGGGAGCTGTTTTTT,CASSFPGQGVTGELFF
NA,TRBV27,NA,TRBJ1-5,TGTGCCAGCAGTTTAAGCGACAGACCCTATAGCAATCAGCCCCAGCATTTT,CASSLSDRPYSNQPQHF
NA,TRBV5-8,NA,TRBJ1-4,TGTGCCAGCGGGCCCCGGCAGGGTAGGGGAAAACTGTTTTTT,CASGPRQGRGKLFF
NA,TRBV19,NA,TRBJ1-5,TGTGCCACCCGGGAGGGCAATCAGCCCCAGCATTTT,CATREGNQPQHF
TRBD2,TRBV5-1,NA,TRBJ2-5,TGCGCCAGCAGCTTGGATGCTAGCGGGGTACAAGAGACCCAGTACTTC,CASSLDASGVQETQYF
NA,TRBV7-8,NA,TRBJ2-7,TGTGCCAGCAGCTTAGCGACCAGGGTCGAGCAGTACTTC,CASSLATRVEQYF
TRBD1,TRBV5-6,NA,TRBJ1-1,TGTGCCAGCAGCCAAACAGGGGGTACTGAAGCTTTCTTT,CASSQTGGTEAFF
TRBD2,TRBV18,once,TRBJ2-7,TGTGCCAGCTCCCAAGGGGAGGGAGGCGAGCAGTACTTC,CASSQGEGGEQYF
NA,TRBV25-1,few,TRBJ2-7,TGTGCCAGCAGTGCCCCGGGATTCGAGTTAGAGTACTTC,CASSAPGFELEYF
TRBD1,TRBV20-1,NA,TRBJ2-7,TGCAGTGCTCCCCTTGACAGGGTGCGGTACTTC,CSAPLDRVRYF
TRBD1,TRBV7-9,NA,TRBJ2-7,TGTGCCAGCAGCTTAGGGACAGGGGGATCCTACGAGCAGTACTTC,CASSLGTGGSYEQYF
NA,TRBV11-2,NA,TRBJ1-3,TGTGCCAGCAGCTCAGGCGAAGGTGCCCGCTCTGGAAACACCATATATTTT,CASSSGEGARSGNTIYF
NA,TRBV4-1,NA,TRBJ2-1,TGCGCCAGCAGCCAAGATCGGGATACTAGTGGGTTCAATGAGCAGTTCTTC,CASSQDRDTSGFNEQFF
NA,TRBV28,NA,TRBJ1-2,TGTGCCAGCCCCCCCGCCGGGACAACCGGCTACACCTTC,CASPPAGTTGYTF
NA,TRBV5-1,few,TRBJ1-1,TGCGCCAGTCAGAGTCTAGGGAACACTGAAGCTTTCTTT,CASQSLGNTEAFF
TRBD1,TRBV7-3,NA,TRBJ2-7,TGTGCCAGCAGCTTAAGTGGACAGGGCCCGTTCTACGAGCAGTACTTC,CASSLSGQGPFYEQYF
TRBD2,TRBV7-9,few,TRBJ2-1,TGTGCCAGCAGCTTACTAGCGGGGGCCATTTCCAATGAGCAGTTCTTC,CASSLLAGAISNEQFF
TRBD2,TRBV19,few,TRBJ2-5,TGTGCCAGTAGTATCGGTACTAGCGGGGGGGAAGAGACCCAGTACTTC,CASSIGTSGGEETQYF
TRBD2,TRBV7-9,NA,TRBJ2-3,TGTGCCAGCAGCCCCCTGACTAGCTCAGATACGCAGTATTTT,CASSPLTSSDTQYF
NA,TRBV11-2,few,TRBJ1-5,TGTGCCAGCAGCCCGATTCAGGGTGACAATCAGCCCCAGCATTTT,CASSPIQGDNQPQHF
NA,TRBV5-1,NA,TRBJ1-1,TGCGCCAGCAGAAGACAGGTGAACACTGAAGCTTTCTTT,CASRRQVNTEAFF
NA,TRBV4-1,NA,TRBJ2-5,TGCGCCAGCAGCCAAACCAGCGAAACACAAGAGACCCAGTACTTC,CASSQTSETQETQYF
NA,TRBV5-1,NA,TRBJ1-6,TGCGCCAGCAGCTTAGGGGTCAGCAGTAATTCACCCCTCCACTTT,CASSLGVSSNSPLHF